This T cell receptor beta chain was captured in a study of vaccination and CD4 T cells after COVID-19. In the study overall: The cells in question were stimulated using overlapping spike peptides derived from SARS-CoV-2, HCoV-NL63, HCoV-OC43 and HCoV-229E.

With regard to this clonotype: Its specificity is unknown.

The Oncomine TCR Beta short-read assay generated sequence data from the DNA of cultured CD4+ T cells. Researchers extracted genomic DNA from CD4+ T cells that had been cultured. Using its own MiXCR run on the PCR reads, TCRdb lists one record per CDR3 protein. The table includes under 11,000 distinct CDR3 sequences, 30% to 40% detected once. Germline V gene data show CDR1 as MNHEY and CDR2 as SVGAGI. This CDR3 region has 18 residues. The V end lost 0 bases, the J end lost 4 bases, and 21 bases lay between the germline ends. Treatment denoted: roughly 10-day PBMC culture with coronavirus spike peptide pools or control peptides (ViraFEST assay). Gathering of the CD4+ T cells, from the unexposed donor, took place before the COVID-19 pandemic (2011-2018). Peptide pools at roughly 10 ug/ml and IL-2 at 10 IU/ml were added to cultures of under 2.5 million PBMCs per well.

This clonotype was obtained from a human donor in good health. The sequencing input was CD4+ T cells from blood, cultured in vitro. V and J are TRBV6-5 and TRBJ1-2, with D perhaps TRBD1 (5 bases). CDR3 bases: TGTGCCAGCAGTTACTCGTTTCTCCGAGCCAAGGGACTCTATGGCTACACCTTC. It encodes CASSYSFLRAKGLYGYTF.